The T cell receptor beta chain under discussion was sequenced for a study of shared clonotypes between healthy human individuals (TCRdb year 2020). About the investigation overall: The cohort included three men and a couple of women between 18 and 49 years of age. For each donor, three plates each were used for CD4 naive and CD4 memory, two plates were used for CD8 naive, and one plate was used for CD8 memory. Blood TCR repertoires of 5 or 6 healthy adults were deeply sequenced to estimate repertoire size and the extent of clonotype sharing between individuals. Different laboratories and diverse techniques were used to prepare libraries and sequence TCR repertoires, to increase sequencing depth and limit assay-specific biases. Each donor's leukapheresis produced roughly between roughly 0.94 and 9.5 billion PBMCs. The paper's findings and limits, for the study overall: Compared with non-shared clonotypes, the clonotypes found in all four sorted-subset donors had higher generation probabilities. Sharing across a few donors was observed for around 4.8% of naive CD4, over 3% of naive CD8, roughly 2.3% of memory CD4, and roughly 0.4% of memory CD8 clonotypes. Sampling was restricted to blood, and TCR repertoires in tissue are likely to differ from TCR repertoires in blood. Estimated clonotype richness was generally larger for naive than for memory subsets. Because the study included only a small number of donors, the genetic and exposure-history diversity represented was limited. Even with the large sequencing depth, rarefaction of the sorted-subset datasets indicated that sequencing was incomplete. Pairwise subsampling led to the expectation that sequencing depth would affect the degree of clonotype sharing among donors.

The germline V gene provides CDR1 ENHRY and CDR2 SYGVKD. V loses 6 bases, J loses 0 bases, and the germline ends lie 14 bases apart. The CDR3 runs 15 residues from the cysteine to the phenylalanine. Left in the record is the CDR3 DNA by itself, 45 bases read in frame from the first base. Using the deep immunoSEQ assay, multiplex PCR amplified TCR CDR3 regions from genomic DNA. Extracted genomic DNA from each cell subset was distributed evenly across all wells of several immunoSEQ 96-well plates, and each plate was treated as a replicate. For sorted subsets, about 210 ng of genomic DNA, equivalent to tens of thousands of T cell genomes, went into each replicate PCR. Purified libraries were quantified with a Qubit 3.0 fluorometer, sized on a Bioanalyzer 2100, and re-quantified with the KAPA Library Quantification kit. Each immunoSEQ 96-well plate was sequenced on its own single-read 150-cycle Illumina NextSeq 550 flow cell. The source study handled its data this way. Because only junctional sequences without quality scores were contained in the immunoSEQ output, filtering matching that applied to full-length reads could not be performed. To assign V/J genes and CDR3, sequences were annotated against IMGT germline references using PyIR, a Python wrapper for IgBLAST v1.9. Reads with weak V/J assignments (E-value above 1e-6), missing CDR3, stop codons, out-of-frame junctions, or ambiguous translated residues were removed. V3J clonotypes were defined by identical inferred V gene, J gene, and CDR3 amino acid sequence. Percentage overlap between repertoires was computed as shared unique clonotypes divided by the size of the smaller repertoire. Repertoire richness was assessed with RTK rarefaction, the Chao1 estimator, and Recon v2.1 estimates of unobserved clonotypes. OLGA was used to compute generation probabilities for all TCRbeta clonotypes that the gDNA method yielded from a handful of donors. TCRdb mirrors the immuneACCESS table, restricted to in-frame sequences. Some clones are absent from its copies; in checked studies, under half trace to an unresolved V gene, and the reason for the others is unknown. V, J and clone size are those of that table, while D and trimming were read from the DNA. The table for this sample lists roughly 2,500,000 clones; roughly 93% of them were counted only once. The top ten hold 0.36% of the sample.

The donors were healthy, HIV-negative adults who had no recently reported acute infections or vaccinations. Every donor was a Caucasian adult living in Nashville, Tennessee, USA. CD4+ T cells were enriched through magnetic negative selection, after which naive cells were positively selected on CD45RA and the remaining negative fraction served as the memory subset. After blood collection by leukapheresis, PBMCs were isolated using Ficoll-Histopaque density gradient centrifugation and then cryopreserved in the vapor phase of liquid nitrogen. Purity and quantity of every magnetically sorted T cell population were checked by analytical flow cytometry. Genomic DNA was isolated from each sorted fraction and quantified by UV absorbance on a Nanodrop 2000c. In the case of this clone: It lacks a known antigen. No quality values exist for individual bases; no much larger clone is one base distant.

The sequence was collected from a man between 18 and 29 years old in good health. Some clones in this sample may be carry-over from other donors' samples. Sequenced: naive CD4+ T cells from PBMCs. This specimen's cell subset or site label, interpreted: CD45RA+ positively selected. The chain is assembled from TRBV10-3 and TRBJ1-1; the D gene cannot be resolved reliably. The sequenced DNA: TGTGCCATCAGATCCCTTACATCGATGAACACTGAAGCTTTCTTT. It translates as CAIRSLTSMNTEAFF.